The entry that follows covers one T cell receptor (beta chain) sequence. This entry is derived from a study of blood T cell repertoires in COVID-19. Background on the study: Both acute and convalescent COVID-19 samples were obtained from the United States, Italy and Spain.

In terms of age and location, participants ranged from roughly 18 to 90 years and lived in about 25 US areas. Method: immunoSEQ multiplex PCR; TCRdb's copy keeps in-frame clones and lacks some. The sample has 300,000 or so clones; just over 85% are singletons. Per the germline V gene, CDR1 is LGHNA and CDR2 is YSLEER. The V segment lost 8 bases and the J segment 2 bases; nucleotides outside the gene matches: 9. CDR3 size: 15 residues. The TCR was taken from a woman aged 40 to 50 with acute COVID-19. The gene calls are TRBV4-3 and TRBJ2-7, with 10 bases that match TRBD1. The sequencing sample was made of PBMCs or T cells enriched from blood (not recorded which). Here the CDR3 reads CASSRDRGAAYEQYF. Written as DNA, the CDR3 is TGCGCCAGCTCCCGGGACAGGGGAGCTGCCTACGAGCAGTACTTC.